The subject of this entry is one T cell receptor beta chain. Antigen: not known. The record originates from a study of CD8+CD57+ T cells in acquired aplastic anemia. CDR1 and CDR2 (germline): WNHNN, SYGVQD (reference sequence). The V end was cut by 0 bases, the J end by 4 bases, with 8 bases between. This CDR3 is 14 amino acids long. The study profiled TCR beta VDJ and CDR3 using genomic DNA as template. Using its own MiXCR run on the reads, TCRdb lists one record per CDR3 protein. This table has about 54,000 distinct CDR3 sequences, 55% to 70% appearing once. Overall study findings and caveats: Roughly 28 was the count of CD8+ CDR3 sequences that patients shared with controls.

Selection for sequencing was limited to patients who had shown CD8+CD57+ cell expansion by flow cytometry. This receptor was taken from a human donor with aplastic anemia. This chain links TRBV10-1 with TRBJ2-3; D not certain. The sample taken for sequencing was sorted CD4+, CD8+, or CD8+CD57+ T cells (not recorded which) from PBMCs. CDR3 sequence: CASSESGFADTQYF. CDR3 nucleotides: TGCGCCAGCAGTGAGTCCGGGTTTGCAGATACGCAGTATTTT.